Listed here are 28 T cell receptor beta chains from one sample, sequenced in a study of CD8+CD57+ T cells in acquired aplastic anemia. It was genomic DNA that served as the template for profiling TCR beta VDJ and CDR3. TCRdb ran MiXCR on the reads and lists one entry per CDR3 protein. The sample includes about 130,000 distinct CDR3 sequences, 48% of them seen just once. Sequencing was carried out using sorted CD4+, CD8+, or CD8+CD57+ T cells (not recorded which) from PBMCs. These receptors came from a human donor in good health, serving as a control.

V gene TRBV2 combines with J gene TRBJ1-6; TRBD1 matches 9 bases. The CDR3 totals 13 residues. The V segment lost 6 bases and the J segment 8 bases; nucleotides outside the gene matches: 2. CDR1 and CDR2 from the germline V gene are SNHLY and FYNNEI. The CDR3 is CASSHRGHSPLHF. In DNA, the CDR3 is TGTGCCAGCAGCCACAGGGGGCATTCACCCCTCCACTTT.

Points on this clonotype: A much larger clonotype is one base distant, so this may be a read error. This sequence joins TRBV7-6 and TRBJ2-1, with D unclear. CDR1 is SGHVS, CDR2 FNYEAQ, per germline. Trimming took off 3 bases at V and 5 bases at J, with 2 bases between the two ends. The CDR3 has 11 residues. The CDR3 reads CASSFNNEQFF. In nucleotides, the CDR3 is TGTGCCAGCAGCTTCAACAATGAGCAGTTCTTC.

The J gene is TRBJ1-2, the V gene TRBV27; 7 bases map to TRBD1. The V gene end was trimmed by 10 bases and the J gene end by 1 base; junction bases not matched to a gene: 9. The CDR3 covers 14 residues. Germline-derived CDR1 and CDR2 are MNHEY and SMNVEV (reference sequence). The CDR3 is CATQATGLNYGYTF. CDR3 bases: TGTGCCACCCAAGCGACAGGGCTTAACTATGGCTACACCTTC.

J is TRBJ2-1 and V is TRBV19; 8 bases align to TRBD2. CDR1 LNHDA and CDR2 SQIVND come from the germline V gene (reference sequence). The junction had 22 bases not matched to a gene; V was cut back by 11 bases and J by 7 bases. CDR3 size: 17 residues. As DNA, the CDR3 is TGTGCCCCAAGGGTAAGCGGGGGCCTGACTAGTTGGAATGAGCAGTTCTTC. Translating it yields CAPRVSGGLTSWNEQFF.

This CDR3 is CASSIGQGQAGYTF. CDR3 DNA: TGTGCCAGTAGTATAGGACAGGGGCAGGCTGGCTACACCTTC. J is TRBJ1-2 and V is TRBV19; 8 bases align to TRBD1. CDR3 length equals 14 residues. V lost 1 base to trimming and J lost 7 bases; unmatched junction nucleotides: 5. Per the germline V gene, CDR1 is LNHDA and CDR2 is SQIVND (reference sequence). Combining the CDR3 with reference TRBV19 and TRBJ1-2 gives the whole variable domain DGGITQSPKYLFRKEGQNVTLSCEQNLNHDAMYWYRQDPGQGLRLIYYSQIVNDFQKGDIAEGYSVSREKKESFPLTVTSAQKNPTAFYLCASSIGQGQAGYTFGSGTRLTVV.

This chain links TRBV2 with TRBJ2-7; 9 bases are shared with TRBD2. CDR1 and CDR2 (germline): SNHLY, FYNNEI. Losses at the gene ends were 7 bases for V and 2 bases for J; bases not matched to a gene: 3. The CDR3 length is 13 residues. The CDR3 reads CASTAGGPYEQYF. The DNA of the CDR3 is TGTGCCAGCACCGCGGGGGGGCCCTACGAGCAGTACTTC.

In this sample, this clonotype turned up many times. J is TRBJ1-4 and V is TRBV20-1; 7 bases are shared with TRBD1. The CDR3 totals 13 residues. Germline trimming cut 6 bases from V and 6 bases from J; bases unmatched to any gene: 7. Germline CDR1 DFQATT, CDR2 SNEGSKA (reference sequence). CDR3 coding DNA: TGCAGTGCGGCGACAGGGTTAGATGAAAAACTGTTTTTT. Its translation: CSAATGLDEKLFF.

The chain uses TRBV19 and TRBJ2-3, with D tentatively TRBD1 or TRBD2 (5 bases each). The CDR3 is 13 residues long. In germline, CDR1 is LNHDA, CDR2 SQIVND (reference sequence). Trimming took off 2 bases at V and 5 bases at J, with 8 bases between the two ends. The CDR3 reads CASSIFGGDTQYF. The CDR3 DNA reads TGTGCCAGTAGTATATTTGGGGGAGATACGCAGTATTTT.

This clonotype was counted many times. The rearrangement links TRBV7-9 to TRBJ2-2; D remains ambiguous. The CDR3 is 12 amino acids. The germline V and J ends were trimmed by 2 bases and 5 bases, with 3 bases remaining between them. Germline assignment: CDR1 SEHNR and CDR2 FQNEAQ (reference sequence). The CDR3 spells CASSLRTGELFF. The CDR3 DNA sequence: TGTGCCAGCAGCTTACGGACCGGGGAGCTGTTTTTT.

In this sample, this clonotype turned up many times. The chain is built from TRBV18 and TRBJ2-5; TRBD1 matches 8 bases. Germline V gene sequence: CDR1 KGHSH, CDR2 LQKENI. This CDR3 is 14 amino acids long. The junction had 6 bases not matched to a gene; V was cut back by 3 bases and J by 6 bases. The CDR3 protein is CASSPTGERKTQYF. DNA for the CDR3: TGTGCCAGCTCACCGACAGGGGAACGAAAGACCCAGTACTTC.

The chain uses TRBV9 and TRBJ2-1; 9 nucleotides agree with TRBD2. The CDR3 consists of 14 residues. Germline assignment: CDR1 SGDLS and CDR2 YYNGEE. The J segment lost 9 bases and the V segment lost 2 bases, leaving 6 bases of the junction unmatched. CDR3 coding DNA: TGTGCCAGCAGCGTTGGGCTAGCGGGGACTGAGCAGTTCTTC. It translates to CASSVGLAGTEQFF. Full variable domain (outside the CDR3, taken from reference TRBV9 and TRBJ2-1): DSGVTQTPKHLITATGQRVTLRCSPRSGDLSVYWYQQSLDQGLQFLIQYYNGEERAKGNILERFSAQQFPDLHSELNLSSLELGDSALYFCASSVGLAGTEQFFGPGTRLTVL.

The chain links TRBV9 to TRBJ1-6, with TRBD1 identical over 11 bases. The CDR3 runs to 15 residues. V lost 0 bases, J lost 8 bases, and 1 base stayed unmatched. Germline assignment: CDR1 SGDLS and CDR2 YYNGEE. CDR3 in amino acids: CASSVAGQGDSPLHF. The CDR3 DNA follows: TGTGCCAGCAGCGTAGCGGGACAGGGGGATTCACCCCTCCACTTT.

The V call is TRBV29-1, the J call TRBJ1-1; D not certain. Germline V gene lookup returns CDR1 SQVTM and CDR2 ANQGSEA. V lost 6 bases to trimming and J lost 11 bases, with 10 bases between them. The CDR3 sequence is 9 residues long. Written as DNA, the CDR3 is TGCAGCGTATCTGGCGGTGCTTTCTTT. Protein: CSVSGGAFF.

This clonotype appeared many times. The genes are TRBV7-9 and TRBJ1-5; 8 nucleotides agree with TRBD1. The ends lost 3 bases at V and 3 bases at J; junction bases unmatched: 4. The CDR3 consists of 15 residues. Germline-derived CDR1 and CDR2 are SEHNR and FQNEAQ (reference sequence). This chain's CDR3 is CASSLDRVPNQPQHF. CDR3 DNA sequence: TGTGCCAGCAGCTTGGACAGGGTCCCCAATCAGCCCCAGCATTTT.

J is TRBJ1-4 and V is TRBV19; D is uncertain. This CDR3 is 14 amino acids long. The V and J ends lost 3 bases and 9 bases respectively, with 14 bases between them. Germline values: CDR1 LNHDA, CDR2 SQIVND (reference sequence). This CDR3 is CASSIERNGKKLFF. CDR3 sequence (DNA): TGTGCCAGTAGTATCGAGAGAAACGGGAAAAAACTGTTTTTT.

The genes are TRBV10-3 and TRBJ2-5; no firm D call. The CDR3 is 15 amino acids. Germline CDR1 and CDR2: ENHRY and SYGVKD. V was shortened by 10 bases and J by 2 bases, with 20 bases between the two germline ends. The chain's CDR3 is CATANPDNPQETQYF. The CDR3 DNA reads TGTGCCACTGCAAACCCTGATAACCCTCAAGAGACCCAGTACTTC.

Remarks on this clonotype: This clone may be a read error of a much larger clone one base away. The V gene is TRBV10-2, the J gene TRBJ2-3; 8 bases are shared with TRBD2. There are 15 residues in the CDR3. CDR1 and CDR2 from the germline V gene are WSHSY and SAAADI. This chain's CDR3 is CASRDPSGRTGTQYF. As DNA, the CDR3 is TGCGCCAGCAGAGACCCCAGCGGGAGAACAGGTACGCAGTATTTT.

This chain joins TRBV15 and TRBJ1-1; the D is unclear. The CDR3 runs to 15 residues. Trimming cost V 3 bases and J 1 base, with 12 bases left between them. Per the germline V gene, CDR1 is LNHNV and CDR2 is YYDKDF (reference sequence). For the CDR3, the DNA is TGTGCCACCAGCAGGGTAGCACGGGCGAACACTGAAGCTTTCTTT. Translation gives CATSRVARANTEAFF.

CDR3 sequence: CASSGQGVYEQYF. The CDR3 nucleotides read TGTGCCAGCAGTGGGCAGGGGGTGTACGAGCAGTACTTC. The chain links TRBV25-1 to TRBJ2-7; 7 bases are shared with TRBD1. The CDR3 runs 13 residues. J lost 4 bases, V lost 4 bases, and 4 bases had no gene match. Germline loops: CDR1 MGHDK, CDR2 SYGVNS.

The rearrangement joins TRBV19 to TRBJ2-1; D may be TRBD1 or TRBD2 (5 bases each). Trimming left V 3 bases short and J 6 bases short, with 15 bases between. Germline assignment: CDR1 LNHDA and CDR2 SQIVND (reference sequence). This CDR3 has 15 amino acids. The CDR3 nucleotides read TGTGCCAGTAGTATTATGGGGGTATCGGGCAATGAGCAGTTCTTC. Translated: CASSIMGVSGNEQFF. Based on the CDR3 plus reference TRBV19 and TRBJ2-1, the full variable domain is DGGITQSPKYLFRKEGQNVTLSCEQNLNHDAMYWYRQDPGQGLRLIYYSQIVNDFQKGDIAEGYSVSREKKESFPLTVTSAQKNPTAFYLCASSIMGVSGNEQFFGPGTRLTVL.

This clonotype was recorded at least ten times. This rearrangement joins TRBV19 to TRBJ2-7; D is unresolved. V lost 4 bases and J lost 6, with 19 bases in between. The CDR3 length is 15 residues. Germline V CDR1 and CDR2: LNHDA, SQIVND (reference sequence). CDR3 sequence (DNA): TGTGCCAGTAGTAATCTGGACGGCAGAAATACCGAGCAGTACTTC. It specifies CASSNLDGRNTEQYF.

CDR3 sequence reads: CAISEPPGPQHF. The CDR3 region has the DNA TGTGCCATCAGTGAGCCGCCTGGGCCCCAGCATTTT. J is TRBJ1-5 and V is TRBV10-3; no definite D call. The CDR3 has 12 residues. Germline CDR1 ENHRY, CDR2 SYGVKD. Trimming stripped 2 bases from V and 9 bases from J, with 8 bases between.

Ten or more counts support this clonotype. The chain carries TRBV5-1 and TRBJ1-3; 11 bases agree with TRBD1. Unmatched junction bases numbered 7, after V lost 4 bases and J lost 4 bases. This CDR3 is built from 16 residues. From germline, CDR1 is SGHRS and CDR2 YFSETQ. The CDR3 coding sequence is TGCGCCAGCAGCCTGGGACAGGGGGGCCTCGGAAACACCATATATTTT. The encoded protein is CASSLGQGGLGNTIYF.

In its sample, this clonotype was seen a few times. Lacking the conserved final phenylalanine or tryptophan, this CDR3 likely reflects a read error. The DNA is omitted, as the CDR3 cannot be located on it reliably, and the CDR3 follows TCRdb's listing. The V gene is TRBV2, the J gene TRBJ2-7; the DNA was not compared with TRBD2, the D call given in the table. Germline-derived CDR1 and CDR2 are SNHLY and FYNNEI. From its first to its last residue, the CDR3 has 8 amino acids. CDR3 protein: CASTPRSG.

This clonotype occurred a few times. The chain uses TRBV15 and TRBJ2-7; no firm D call. Germline CDR1 is LNHNV and CDR2 is YYDKDF (reference sequence). This CDR3 is built from 12 residues. V lost 0 bases and J lost 4, with 4 bases in between. CDR3 residues: CATSRDLYEQYF. As DNA, the CDR3 is TGTGCCACCAGCAGAGATTTGTACGAGCAGTACTTC.

A remark on this clonotype: Germline and junction disagree at one end, which may indicate a read error. The rearrangement joins TRBV18 to TRBJ2-1, with 12 bases lining up with TRBD2. The CDR3 extends over 15 amino acids. Germline lookup yields CDR1 KGHSH and CDR2 LQKENI. CDR3 amino acids: CAGSPGLAGYNEQFF. The DNA for the CDR3 is TGTGCCGGCTCACCGGGACTAGCGGGCTACAATGAGCAGTTCTTC. Drawing the rest from reference TRBV18 and TRBJ2-1, the complete variable domain is NAGVMQNPRHLVRRRGQEARLRCSPMKGHSHVYWYRQLPEEGLKFMVYLQKENIIDESGMPKERFSAEFPKEGPSILRIQQVVRGDSAAYFCAGSPGLAGYNEQFFGPGTRLTVL.

On this clonotype: This is likely a read error, given that the CDR3 carries no conserved phenylalanine or tryptophan at its end. The V and J genes are TRBV3-1 and TRBJ2-1, with 9 bases that match TRBD2. Per the germline V gene, CDR1 is LGHDT and CDR2 is YNNKEL (reference sequence). This CDR3 comprises 18 residues. The V gene end was trimmed by 4 bases and the J gene end by 5 bases; junction bases not matched to a gene: 15. CDR3 sequence: CASSLNFNSAGGHNEQFL. CDR3 DNA sequence: TGTGCCAGCAGCCTCAACTTTAATTCAGCGGGGGGACACAATGAGCAGTTCCTC.

For this clonotype: Given a much more abundant clone one base away, this may be a read error. The chain links TRBV18 to TRBJ1-1, with TRBD1 matching 8 bases. CDR3 size: 14 residues. CDR1 is KGHSH and CDR2 is LQKENI in the germline V gene. The CDR3 loop is CASSPDRANTEASF. Here the CDR3 DNA reads TGTGCCAGCTCACCGGACAGGGCGAACACTGAAGCTTCCTTT.